Shown below are 21 T cell receptor beta chains from a single sample sequenced in a study of identifying expanded T cells in peripheral blood. Produced via immunoSEQ multiplex PCR; TCRdb's table is partial and in-frame only. The sample shows 91,000 or so clones, approximately 91% of them seen only once. The sample comprised blood. The receptors here all came from a person aged 18 to 75 in good health.

This chain connects TRBV5-6 to TRBJ1-6, with D possibly matching TRBD1 (6 bases). The V gene's germline CDR1 is SGHDT and CDR2 YYEEEE. The CDR3 length is 17 residues. Trimming pared 2 bases from V and 7 bases from J, leaving 19 bases between. Here the CDR3 DNA reads TGTGCCAGCAGCTTAGGGACACCCGGTGTTTTAAATTCACCCCTCCACTTT. This sequence encodes CASSLGTPGVLNSPLHF.

This rearrangement joins TRBV5-6 to TRBJ2-1, with D possibly being TRBD1 (7 bases). V lost 4 bases and J 9 bases, leaving 17 bases between the germline ends. CDR3 length: 14 residues. Germline values: CDR1 SGHDT, CDR2 YYEEEE. The CDR3 DNA sequence: TGTGCCAGCAGCCTATGGAGGGGGCAGGTTGAGCAGTTCTTC. Protein sequence: CASSLWRGQVEQFF.

In its sample, this clone was seen once. The rearrangement joins TRBV25-1 to TRBJ1-2, with TRBD1 matching over 7 bases. This CDR3 region has 13 residues. Germline CDR1 reads MGHDK; CDR2 reads SYGVNS. In DNA, the CDR3 is TGTGGAGCGGGACAGATAGCTAACTATGGCTACACCTTC. Encoded protein: CGAGQIANYGYTF.

This chain joins TRBV28 and TRBJ1-1, with D unclear. The CDR3 runs to 13 residues. Trimming took 1 base from V and 6 from J, leaving 9 bases between them. The germline V gene has CDR1 MDHEN and CDR2 SYDVKM. Written as DNA, the CDR3 is TGTGCCAGCAGTTTATCGGTCAGCTCTGAAGCTTTCTTT. Encoded protein: CASSLSVSSEAFF.

V usage is TRBV29-1 and J usage is TRBJ2-1; 8 bases agree with TRBD2. From germline, CDR1 is SQVTM and CDR2 ANQGSEA. The CDR3 loop spans 15 amino acids. V lost 6 bases, J lost 5 bases, and 12 bases stayed unmatched. DNA of the CDR3: TGCAGCGTATCCCCGGGACTAGGGGACCACAATGAGCAGTTCTTC. It encodes CSVSPGLGDHNEQFF.

V is TRBV19 and J is TRBJ2-1, with TRBD2 matching 7 bases. V was clipped by 7 bases and J by 0 bases; unmatched bases: 9. CDR3 length: 16 amino acids. In germline, CDR1 is LNHDA, CDR2 SQIVND (reference sequence). The CDR3 protein is CASNIAGVSSYNEQFF. As DNA, the CDR3 is TGTGCCAGTAATATTGCGGGAGTTTCCTCCTACAATGAGCAGTTCTTC.

Only one count was recorded for this clone. The rearrangement links TRBV4-1 to TRBJ2-7; possible D gene TRBD1, 5 bases. The CDR3 spans 13 residues. V was clipped by 2 bases and J by 2 bases, with 7 bases between them. Germline values: CDR1 MGHRA, CDR2 YSYEKL. CDR3 sequence (DNA): TGCGCCAGCAGCCAAAGGGGCGCCTACGAGCAGTACTTC. Its protein is CASSQRGAYEQYF.

On this clone itself: Other DNA sequences of this sample code for an identical CDR3. V usage is TRBV30 and J usage is TRBJ2-7, with no clear D. Germline loops: CDR1 GTSNPN, CDR2 SVGIG (reference sequence). Between the trimmed V and J ends, which lost 0 bases and 4 bases, there was a span of 4 bases. The CDR3 spans 11 residues. The CDR3 loop reads CAWSVRYEQYF. CDR3 nucleotides: TGTGCCTGGAGTGTTAGGTACGAGCAGTACTTC.

This rearrangement joins TRBV10-2 to TRBJ1-5, with D possibly matching TRBD1 (6 bases). Germline CDR1 WSHSY, CDR2 SAAADI. This CDR3 is built from 13 residues. V lost 8 bases and J lost 4, with 12 bases in between. The CDR3 nucleotides read TGCGCCAGCGAGGACAGCTATAATCAGCCCCAGCATTTT. Its translation is CASEDSYNQPQHF.

The chain joins TRBV5-1 to TRBJ1-6; 8 bases fit TRBD1. Looked up from germline, CDR1 is SGHRS and CDR2 is YFSETQ. Unmatched junction bases numbered 8, after V lost 1 base and J lost 8 bases. The CDR3 runs to 16 residues. CDR3: CASSLSGTGAYSPLHF. Written as DNA, the CDR3 is TGCGCCAGCAGCTTGTCGGGGACAGGCGCATATTCACCCCTCCACTTT. The entire variable domain, with the rest obtained from reference TRBV5-1 and TRBJ1-6, is as follows: KAGVTQTPRYLIKTRGQQVTLSCSPISGHRSVSWYQQTPGQGLQFLFEYFSETQRNKGNFPGRFSGRQFSNSRSEMNVSTLELGDSALYLCASSLSGTGAYSPLHFGNGTRLTVT.

The chain recombines TRBV5-1 with TRBJ2-3; TRBD2 matches 14 bases. The CDR3 covers 16 residues. Per the germline V gene, CDR1 is SGHRS and CDR2 is YFSETQ. V lost 3 bases, J lost 1 base, and 1 base stayed unmatched. DNA for the CDR3: TGCGCCAGCAGCTCGGGACTAGCGGGGGGCACAGATACGCAGTATTTT. Protein: CASSSGLAGGTDTQYF.

The chain joins TRBV4-2 to TRBJ2-1; D not certain. Germline V gene lookup returns CDR1 LGHNA and CDR2 YNFKEQ. This CDR3 contains 14 residues. Trimming removed 0 bases at V and 13 bases at J, with 16 bases between. The CDR3 sequence: CASSQDPLGNRQFF. CDR3 DNA sequence: TGTGCCAGCAGCCAAGATCCACTCGGCAATCGACAGTTCTTC.

The chain uses TRBV6-1 and TRBJ1-5; D remains unclear. Germline V gene lookup returns CDR1 MNHNS and CDR2 SASEGT. CDR3 length equals 13 residues. Deletions cut 7 bases from V and 6 bases from J, with 13 bases between. The CDR3 bases are TGTGCCAGCACCCCCGACCCGGGTCAGCCCCAGCATTTT. Protein sequence: CASTPDPGQPQHF.

This chain uses TRBV4-3 with TRBJ1-1, with 8 bases that match TRBD1. Germline V CDR1 and CDR2: LGHNA, YSLEER. The CDR3 is made up of 17 amino acids. J was trimmed by 3 bases and V by 0 bases; bases with no gene match: 9. CDR3 residues: CASSQDKDRAKDTEAFF. CDR3 nucleotide sequence: TGCGCCAGCAGCCAAGATAAGGACAGGGCTAAGGACACTGAAGCTTTCTTT.

The chain couples TRBV28 to TRBJ1-2, with a possible D match to TRBD1 (5 bases). Trimming took off 8 bases at V and 2 bases at J, with 12 bases between the two ends. Germline V CDR1 and CDR2: MDHEN, SYDVKM. The CDR3 is made up of 13 amino acids. CDR3 DNA: TGTGCCAGCCTGCTTTCAGGGAACTATGGCTACACCTTC. Translated, it gives CASLLSGNYGYTF.

V usage is TRBV5-1 and J usage is TRBJ1-3; 7 bases map to TRBD1. CDR3 length: 14 residues. The trim removed 4 bases at V and 6 bases at J, leaving 7 bases unmatched. The germline CDR1 and CDR2 sequences are SGHRS and YFSETQ. The DNA for the CDR3 is TGCGCCAGCAGCAGCGGGACAGATTTAAACACCATATATTTT. Protein product: CASSSGTDLNTIYF.

The chain combines TRBV4-3 with TRBJ2-1, with a possible D match to TRBD1 (5 bases). The V end was cut by 0 bases, the J end by 5 bases, with 8 bases between. Germline assignment: CDR1 LGHNA and CDR2 YSLEER. There are 14 residues in the CDR3. The CDR3 DNA sequence: TGCGCCAGCAGCCAAGATGACAGCGACAATGAGCAGTTCTTC. It translates to CASSQDDSDNEQFF.

This chain connects TRBV2 to TRBJ2-2; D may correspond to TRBD1 or TRBD2 (5 bases each). Trimming took off 6 bases at V and 6 bases at J, with 11 bases between the two ends. The CDR3 spans 13 residues. CDR1 and CDR2 (germline): SNHLY, FYNNEI. This CDR3 is CASRGEFAGELFF. In DNA, the CDR3 is TGTGCCAGCAGGGGGGAGTTTGCCGGGGAGCTGTTTTTT.

This clone appeared once. This chain uses TRBV7-2 with TRBJ1-1; TRBD1 might be the D (5 bases). Trimming pared 5 bases from V and 3 bases from J, leaving 16 bases between. Germline-derived CDR1 and CDR2 are SGHTA and FQGNSA. The CDR3 covers 15 residues. The CDR3 protein is CASSRQDRVHTEAFF. The CDR3 DNA reads as TGTGCCAGCAGCAGACAAGACAGAGTTCACACTGAAGCTTTCTTT.

The chain couples TRBV21-1 to TRBJ2-5; the table's D call, TRBD1, has no DNA check behind it. TRBV21-1 represents a pseudogene. This CDR3 has 13 amino acids. The CDR3 sequence: CASTGKGQETQYF. CDR3 bases: TGTGCCAGCACAGGGAAGGGCCAAGAGACCCAGTACTTC.

V and J are TRBV28 and TRBJ1-1, with a weak D call TRBD1 (5 bases). The CDR3 extends over 14 amino acids. Germline V lookup: CDR1 MDHEN, CDR2 SYDVKM. The V end was cut by 4 bases, the J end by 1 base, with 10 bases between. CDR3: CASSSTGGNTEAFF. In nucleotides, the CDR3 is TGTGCCAGCAGTTCGACCGGGGGGAACACTGAAGCTTTCTTT.